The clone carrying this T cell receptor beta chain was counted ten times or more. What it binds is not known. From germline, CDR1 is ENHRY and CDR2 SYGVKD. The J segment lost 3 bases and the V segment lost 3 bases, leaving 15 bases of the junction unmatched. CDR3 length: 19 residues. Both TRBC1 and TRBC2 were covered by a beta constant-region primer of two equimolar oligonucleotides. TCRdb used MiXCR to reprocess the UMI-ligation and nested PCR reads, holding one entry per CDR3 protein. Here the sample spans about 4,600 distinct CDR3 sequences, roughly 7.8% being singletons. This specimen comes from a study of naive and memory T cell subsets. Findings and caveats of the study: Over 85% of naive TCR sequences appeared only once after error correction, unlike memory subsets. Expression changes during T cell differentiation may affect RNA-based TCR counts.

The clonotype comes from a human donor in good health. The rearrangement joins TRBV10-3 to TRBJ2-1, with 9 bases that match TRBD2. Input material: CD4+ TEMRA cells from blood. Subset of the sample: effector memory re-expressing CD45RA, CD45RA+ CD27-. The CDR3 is CAISDSSGERAPLYNEQFF. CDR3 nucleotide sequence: TGTGCCATCAGTGACTCTAGCGGGGAACGAGCGCCCCTCTACAATGAGCAGTTCTTC.